Following are 19 T cell receptor beta chains from one sample sequenced in a study of early T cells in non-severe SARS-CoV-2 infection. TCRdb used MiXCR to reprocess the 5' RACE reads, holding one entry per CDR3 protein. The sample lists roughly 90,000 distinct CDR3 sequences, roughly 15% occurring once. The sample taken for sequencing was whole blood. The receptor source for this set is an adult who was a healthcare worker with PCR-confirmed SARS-CoV-2 infection or an uninfected control (not recorded which).

V gene TRBV5-1 combines with J gene TRBJ2-1; D possibly corresponds to TRBD2 (6 bases). Per germline, CDR1 SGHRS and CDR2 YFSETQ. The CDR3 is made up of 14 amino acids. Trimming pared 5 bases from V and 9 bases from J, leaving 18 bases between. CDR3 DNA: TGCGCCAGCAGTCTCAGAACGCGGGGTATTGAGCAGTTCTTC. The encoded protein is CASSLRTRGIEQFF. The full variable domain, completed using reference TRBV5-1 and TRBJ2-1, is KAGVTQTPRYLIKTRGQQVTLSCSPISGHRSVSWYQQTPGQGLQFLFEYFSETQRNKGNFPGRFSGRQFSNSRSEMNVSTLELGDSALYLCASSLRTRGIEQFFGPGTRLTVL.

This clonotype was seen repeatedly, ten times or more. J is TRBJ1-2 and V is TRBV5-1; possibly TRBD1 for D (5 bases). The CDR3 loop spans 13 amino acids. Between the trimmed V and J ends, which lost 4 bases and 4 bases, there was a span of 11 bases. From germline, CDR1 is SGHRS and CDR2 YFSETQ. CDR3 sequence (DNA): TGCGCCAGCAGCCCTGGGGCAGTCTATGGCTACACCTTC. It is translated as CASSPGAVYGYTF.

This clonotype was counted a few times. The chain employs TRBV5-1 and TRBJ1-6, with 8 bases that match TRBD1. The germline CDR1 and CDR2 sequences are SGHRS and YFSETQ. The length of the CDR3 is 16 residues. Germline trimming cut 4 bases from V and 7 bases from J; bases unmatched to any gene: 10. CDR3 coding DNA: TGCGCCAGCAGCACCAATCAGGGGGCGTCCAATTCACCCCTCCACTTT. This sequence encodes CASSTNQGASNSPLHF.

The V and J genes are TRBV10-3 and TRBJ2-1; D is possibly TRBD1 or TRBD2 (6 bases each). V shed 7 bases and J shed 1 base, with 11 bases lying between them. The CDR3 length is 14 residues. Per the germline V gene, CDR1 is ENHRY and CDR2 is SYGVKD. CDR3 nucleotides: TGTGCCATCAACGAGGGGGGTTCCTACAATGAGCAGTTCTTC. Amino acids: CAINEGGSYNEQFF.

This chain's CDR3 is CASSGDRADYGYTF. The CDR3 region has the DNA TGTGCCAGCAGTGGGGACAGGGCGGACTATGGCTACACCTTC. The chain is built from TRBV6-5 and TRBJ1-2, with 9 bases matching TRBD1. Germline V lookup: CDR1 MNHEY, CDR2 SVGAGI. The V segment lost 5 bases and the J segment 3 bases; nucleotides outside the gene matches: 4. There are 14 residues in the CDR3.

This clonotype appeared a few times. The rearrangement links TRBV7-9 to TRBJ1-2; a possible D gene is TRBD1 (5 bases). V was clipped by 1 base and J by 6 bases, with 9 bases between them. The CDR3 has 13 amino acids. Germline CDR1 SEHNR, CDR2 FQNEAQ (reference sequence). The CDR3 loop is CASSLEGVDGYTF. The CDR3 DNA reads as TGTGCCAGCAGCTTAGAAGGGGTAGATGGCTACACCTTC.

This clonotype was recorded a few times. This chain joins TRBV5-1 and TRBJ2-1; possible D gene TRBD2, 6 bases. Germline V gives CDR1 SGHRS, CDR2 YFSETQ. The germline V and J ends were trimmed by 3 bases and 3 bases, with 16 bases remaining between them. This CDR3 comprises 16 residues. The CDR3 protein is CASSSGLPSLYNEQFF. The CDR3 nucleotides read TGCGCCAGCAGCTCGGGACTCCCCTCCCTCTACAATGAGCAGTTCTTC. Drawing the rest from reference TRBV5-1 and TRBJ2-1, the complete variable domain is KAGVTQTPRYLIKTRGQQVTLSCSPISGHRSVSWYQQTPGQGLQFLFEYFSETQRNKGNFPGRFSGRQFSNSRSEMNVSTLELGDSALYLCASSSGLPSLYNEQFFGPGTRLTVL.

The chain uses TRBV29-1 and TRBJ2-6, with a weak D call TRBD1 (5 bases). The V end was cut by 3 bases, the J end by 4 bases, with 10 bases between. The CDR3 contains 14 residues. Germline V gene lookup returns CDR1 SQVTM and CDR2 ANQGSEA. The chain's CDR3 is CSVDAGSGANVLTF. The CDR3 coding sequence is TGCAGCGTTGATGCAGGGTCCGGGGCCAACGTCCTGACTTTC.

This clonotype was picked up a small number of times. The chain has TRBV14 and TRBJ2-5; D uncertain. Trimming removed 3 bases from V and 2 bases from J, with 10 bases in between. In germline, CDR1 is SGHDN, CDR2 FVKESK. This CDR3 is built from 14 residues. CDR3 nucleotides: TGTGCCAGCAGCCACGACACAGTTCAAGAGACCCAGTACTTC. Translation: CASSHDTVQETQYF.

V usage is TRBV29-1 and J usage is TRBJ1-2, with TRBD1 matching 9 bases. The CDR3 covers 12 residues. Unmatched junction bases numbered 5, after V lost 6 bases and J lost 6 bases. Looked up from germline, CDR1 is SQVTM and CDR2 is ANQGSEA. The CDR3 sequence is CSVSGQGNGYTF. CDR3 bases: TGCAGCGTCTCCGGACAGGGGAATGGCTACACCTTC.

This clonotype was counted only a few times. The rearrangement joins TRBV4-2 to TRBJ1-3; possibly TRBD1 for D (5 bases). The CDR3 runs 16 residues. Trimming took 6 bases from V and 4 from J, leaving 19 bases between them. CDR1 and CDR2 from the germline V gene are LGHNA and YNFKEQ. CDR3 coding DNA: TGTGCCAGCAGTTCATCGCAGGGAGAGGTCGGAAACACCATATATTTT. Encoded protein: CASSSSQGEVGNTIYF.

In this sample, this clonotype turned up a few times. The chain joins TRBV11-1 to TRBJ2-1; no firm D call. This CDR3 comprises 14 residues. CDR1 is SGHAT, CDR2 FQDESV, per germline (reference sequence). V was pared by 6 bases and J by 8 bases, with 17 bases between. CDR3 nucleotides: TGTGCCAGCAGTACCGAAGGTTTCGCCTATGAGCAGTTCTTC. Encoded protein: CASSTEGFAYEQFF.

This clonotype has just a few counts. This chain connects TRBV9 to TRBJ1-3, with 7 bases that match TRBD1. V lost 4 bases to trimming and J lost 0 bases; unmatched junction nucleotides: 4. Germline assignment: CDR1 SGDLS and CDR2 YYNGEE. This CDR3 region has 15 residues. CDR3: CASSLQGNSGNTIYF. CDR3 in DNA: TGTGCCAGCAGCTTACAGGGGAACTCTGGAAACACCATATATTTT. The complete variable domain, with remaining parts taken from reference TRBV9 and TRBJ1-3, reads DSGVTQTPKHLITATGQRVTLRCSPRSGDLSVYWYQQSLDQGLQFLIQYYNGEERAKGNILERFSAQQFPDLHSELNLSSLELGDSALYFCASSLQGNSGNTIYFGEGSWLTVV.

The chain joins TRBV12-3 or TRBV12-4 to TRBJ2-7, with 8 bases that match TRBD1. CDR3 length: 16 amino acids. V trimming: 7 bases; J trimming: 0 bases; junction bases outside the gene matches: 11. The CDR3 coding sequence is TGTGCCAGCACCCACCCGGACAGGGCAAGCTCCTACGAGCAGTACGTC. It is translated as CASTHPDRASSYEQYV.

This clonotype was detected a few times. The DNA of the CDR3 is TGTGCCAGCAGCTTTAATCGACAGGGGGAACGAAATGGCTACACCTTC. Translated: CASSFNRQGERNGYTF. The genes are TRBV7-2 and TRBJ1-2, with 9 nucleotides matching TRBD1. The CDR3 has 16 amino acids. V gave up 3 bases and J gave up 6 bases; unmatched junction bases: 11. The germline V gene encodes CDR1 SGHTA and CDR2 FQGNSA.

This clonotype has only a few counts. The chain has TRBV29-1 and TRBJ2-2; TRBD1 is a possible D gene (6 bases). Germline V CDR1 and CDR2: SQVTM, ANQGSEA. Trimming shortened V by 7 bases and J by 0 bases, and 9 bases separated the two germline ends. CDR3 size: 13 residues. The CDR3 region is CSGRTANTGELFF. DNA of the CDR3: TGCAGCGGAAGGACAGCGAACACCGGGGAGCTGTTTTTT.

CDR3 sequence: CASSAGVSSGTEAFF. The CDR3 nucleotides read TGTGCCAGCAGCGCGGGGGTCAGTTCGGGCACTGAAGCTTTCTTT. The rearrangement uses TRBV9 and TRBJ1-1; D is possibly TRBD1 (5 bases). The CDR3 covers 15 residues. V was clipped by 3 bases and J by 4 bases, with 16 bases between them. CDR1 is SGDLS and CDR2 is YYNGEE in the germline V gene.

On this clonotype: This may arise from a read error, as a much more abundant clone is one base away. The J gene is TRBJ2-1, the V gene TRBV5-1, with TRBD1 identical over 8 bases. Germline lookup yields CDR1 SGHRS and CDR2 YFSETQ. The CDR3 sequence is 15 residues long. The CDR3 here is CASSADRDSYDEQFF. In DNA, the CDR3 is TGCGCCAGCAGCGCGGACAGGGACTCCTACGATGAGCAGTTCTTC.

The chain recombines TRBV10-3 with TRBJ1-1; a possible D gene is TRBD1 (6 bases). V was cut by 6 bases and J by 7 bases, with 12 bases left in between. The germline V gene has CDR1 ENHRY and CDR2 SYGVKD. CDR3 length equals 12 residues. The CDR3 loop reads CAIRGTSLEAFF. CDR3 bases: TGTGCCATCAGAGGGACAAGCCTTGAAGCTTTCTTT.